This entry lists 24 T cell receptor beta chains sequenced from one sample in a study of blood T cell repertoires in COVID-19. The assay was immunoSEQ multiplex PCR, and TCRdb's table has in-frame clones only and misses some. This sample has 44,000 or so clones; 69% occur once, and the top ten carry 6.2%. Sequencing was performed on peripheral blood. These receptor sequences come from an elderly man with acute or convalescent COVID-19.

The chain recombines TRBV18 with TRBJ1-1; a possible D gene is TRBD1 (5 bases). The CDR3 totals 14 residues. V lost 3 bases to trimming and J lost 3 bases, with 11 bases between them. The germline gives CDR1 KGHSH, CDR2 LQKENI. Here the CDR3 DNA reads TGTGCCAGCTCACCCGGGGGTCGGGACACTGAAGCTTTCTTT. This encodes CASSPGGRDTEAFF.

This sequence joins TRBV6-5 and TRBJ1-4; D remains unclear. Germline V gives CDR1 MNHEY, CDR2 SVGAGI. The CDR3 consists of 15 residues. V gave up 4 bases and J gave up 1 base, with 10 bases separating them. CDR3 in amino acids: CASSWAGETNEKLFF. CDR3 DNA: TGTGCCAGCAGTTGGGCGGGCGAAACTAATGAAAAACTGTTTTTT.

CDR3 amino acids: CASSRGPQETQYF. In DNA form, the CDR3 reads TGTGCCAGCAGCAGGGGGCCCCAAGAGACCCAGTACTTC. The gene calls are TRBV6-4 and TRBJ2-5, with 8 nucleotides matching TRBD1. Germline CDR1 MRHNA, CDR2 SNTAGT. V lost 6 bases to trimming and J lost 1 base; unmatched junction nucleotides: 1. CDR3 length equals 13 residues.

J is TRBJ1-1 and V is TRBV3-1 (or the pseudogene TRBV3-2); D is undetermined. V lost 3 bases and J 1 base, leaving 6 bases between the germline ends. CDR1 and CDR2 from the germline V gene are LGHDT and YNNKEL (reference sequence). The CDR3 is 13 amino acids. CDR3: CASSHQANTEAFF. For the CDR3, the DNA is TGTGCCAGCAGCCACCAGGCGAACACTGAAGCTTTCTTT.

V usage is TRBV6-5 and J usage is TRBJ1-2; D is perhaps TRBD1 (5 bases). Germline CDR1 is MNHEY and CDR2 is SVGAGI. The CDR3 runs 15 residues. Trimming removed 3 bases from V and 8 bases from J, with 19 bases in between. The CDR3 nucleotides read TGTGCCAGCAGTTATAGGGGCGGCAGGGTAGAAGGCTACACCTTC. This codes for CASSYRGGRVEGYTF.

V gene TRBV2 combines with J gene TRBJ1-2, with 9 bases lining up with TRBD1. CDR1 and CDR2 from the germline V gene are SNHLY and FYNNEI. The CDR3 length is 15 residues. Losses at the gene ends were 5 bases for V and 4 bases for J; bases not matched to a gene: 8. The CDR3 loop reads CASSFSDRGIYGYTF. For the CDR3, the DNA is TGTGCCAGCAGTTTCTCGGACAGGGGTATCTATGGCTACACCTTC.

The chain links TRBV9 to TRBJ1-2; 7 bases match TRBD1. V trimming: 0 bases; J trimming: 8 bases; junction bases outside the gene matches: 1. There are 12 residues in the CDR3. Germline assignment: CDR1 SGDLS and CDR2 YYNGEE. CDR3 loop: CASSVGDRGYTF. The CDR3 nucleotides are TGTGCCAGCAGCGTAGGGGACAGAGGCTACACCTTC.

The chain joins TRBV10-1 to TRBJ2-3; 9 positions match TRBD2. Germline CDR1 reads WNHNN; CDR2 reads SYGVQD (reference sequence). The CDR3 is 16 amino acids. Germline trimming cut 5 bases from V and 7 bases from J; bases unmatched to any gene: 13. CDR3 coding DNA: TGCGCCAGCAGTCAAGGAGGTAGCGGGAGACTAAATACGCAGTATTTT. This codes for CASSQGGSGRLNTQYF.

The table lists this clone with a count of one. The V call is TRBV30, the J call TRBJ2-5; 11 nucleotides agree with TRBD2. This CDR3 region has 14 residues. CDR1 and CDR2 (germline): GTSNPN, SVGIG (reference sequence). Trimming removed 4 bases from V and 5 bases from J; junction bases left unmatched: 6. As DNA, the CDR3 is TGTGCCTGGACTAGCGGGGGGCCTGGGGAGACCCAGTACTTC. Amino acids: CAWTSGGPGETQYF.

The chain has TRBV20-1 and TRBJ1-5, with no clear D. The germline CDR1 and CDR2 sequences are DFQATT and SNEGSKA (reference sequence). V lost 6 bases to trimming and J lost 9 bases, with 9 bases between them. The CDR3 sequence is 10 residues long. CDR3 region: CSAGESPQHF. The CDR3 nucleotides are TGCAGTGCCGGAGAGTCGCCCCAGCATTTT.

V usage is TRBV5-1 and J usage is TRBJ2-5; D gene uncertain. Trimming pared 2 bases from V and 1 base from J, leaving 6 bases between. Germline CDR1 and CDR2: SGHRS and YFSETQ. The CDR3 length is 13 residues. Written as DNA, the CDR3 is TGCGCCAGCAGCTTTGGCCTCCAAGAGACCCAGTACTTC. This translates into CASSFGLQETQYF.

Within the sample, this clone is medium-sized. The chain employs TRBV6-2 or TRBV6-3 and TRBJ1-1; D call uncertain. Deletions cut 2 bases from V and 0 bases from J, with 7 bases between. Germline V gene lookup returns CDR1 MNHEY and CDR2 SVGEGT. The CDR3 covers 14 residues. Here the CDR3 reads CASSYVSMNTEAFF. The DNA for the CDR3 is TGTGCCAGCAGTTACGTAAGCATGAACACTGAAGCTTTCTTT.

This clone appeared once. The chain is built from TRBV6-1 and TRBJ1-2; D call uncertain. Germline V lookup: CDR1 MNHNS, CDR2 SASEGT. Trimming removed 1 base at V and 1 base at J, with 7 bases between. The CDR3 has 14 residues. CDR3 in amino acids: CASSEVRVNYGYTF. The CDR3 DNA sequence: TGTGCCAGCAGTGAAGTCCGGGTTAACTATGGCTACACCTTC.

CDR3 DNA: TGCAGCGTTTACAGCTCATCGAACACTGAAGCTTTCTTT. It encodes CSVYSSSNTEAFF. The gene calls are TRBV29-1 and TRBJ1-1, with D hard to call. The CDR3 sequence is 13 residues long. Germline CDR1 reads SQVTM; CDR2 reads ANQGSEA. V lost 5 bases and J lost 1, with 11 bases in between.

The chain links TRBV5-5 to TRBJ1-4, with TRBD1 identical over 7 bases. CDR1 and CDR2 (germline): SGHKS, YYEKEE (reference sequence). CDR3 length: 17 amino acids. Germline trimming cut 4 bases from V and 8 bases from J; bases unmatched to any gene: 17. CDR3 in DNA: TGTGCCAGCAGCCCTCAGACAGGGTTGCAACTAATGGAAAAACTGTTTTTT. As protein: CASSPQTGLQLMEKLFF.

This clone turned up a few times. This chain connects TRBV19 to TRBJ1-5; 7 bases line up with TRBD1. The junction had 8 bases not matched to a gene; V was cut back by 6 bases and J by 6 bases. The CDR3 totals 14 residues. Germline values: CDR1 LNHDA, CDR2 SQIVND (reference sequence). This CDR3 is CASRTGARGQPQHF. For the CDR3, the DNA is TGTGCCAGTAGAACAGGGGCCCGGGGTCAGCCCCAGCATTTT.

The rearrangement links TRBV7-2 to TRBJ2-3; no clear D gene. CDR1 is SGHTA and CDR2 is FQGNSA in the germline V gene. This CDR3 spans 15 amino acids. V dropped 2 bases and J dropped 0 bases, with 9 bases sitting between them. CDR3 residues: CASSLMSLSTDTQYF. As DNA, the CDR3 is TGTGCCAGCAGCTTAATGAGCCTTAGCACAGATACGCAGTATTTT.

Only a few counts were recorded for this clone. V usage is TRBV27 and J usage is TRBJ1-6; D perhaps matches TRBD1 (5 bases). The germline V gene has CDR1 MNHEY and CDR2 SMNVEV (reference sequence). V was pared by 10 bases and J by 6 bases, with 13 bases between. The CDR3 totals 13 residues. As DNA, the CDR3 is TGTGCCACCACGATGGGACTTAATTCACCCCTCCACTTT. It is translated as CATTMGLNSPLHF.

This clone came up a few times. The chain joins TRBV11-2 to TRBJ2-3; the D is unclear. The germline V gene has CDR1 SGHAT and CDR2 FQNNGV. V lost 2 bases to trimming and J lost 1 base, with 7 bases between them. The CDR3 has 14 amino acids. CDR3 sequence: CASSLSQGTDTQYF. DNA of the CDR3: TGTGCCAGCAGCTTAAGTCAGGGCACAGATACGCAGTATTTT. Full variable domain (rest looked up from reference TRBV11-2 and TRBJ2-3): EAGVAQSPRYKIIEKRQSVAFWCNPISGHATLYWYQQILGQGPKLLIQFQNNGVVDDSQLPKDRFSAERLKGVDSTLKIQPAKLEDSAVYLCASSLSQGTDTQYFGPGTRLTVL.

The V gene is TRBV5-1, the J gene TRBJ2-3, with a possible D match to TRBD1 (6 bases). CDR3 length: 14 amino acids. Looked up from germline, CDR1 is SGHRS and CDR2 is YFSETQ. Trimming left V 4 bases short and J 5 bases short, with 14 bases between. The CDR3 sequence is CASSHGTQKDTQYF. In nucleotides, the CDR3 is TGCGCCAGCAGCCACGGGACACAAAAAGATACGCAGTATTTT.

The genes are TRBV5-1 and TRBJ2-7, with D tentatively TRBD1 (6 bases). This CDR3 spans 14 amino acids. Germline lookup yields CDR1 SGHRS and CDR2 YFSETQ. V was pared by 3 bases and J by 0 bases, with 10 bases between. In DNA, the CDR3 is TGCGCCAGCAGCTCGGACAGCAGCTCCTACGAGCAGTACTTC. It translates to CASSSDSSSYEQYF.

The genes are TRBV19 and TRBJ2-5; D is possibly TRBD2 (7 bases). V shed 2 bases and J shed 2 bases, with 15 bases lying between them. The CDR3 contains 16 residues. CDR1 and CDR2 (germline): LNHDA, SQIVND (reference sequence). The CDR3 DNA reads TGTGCCAGTAGTATAAGTGGGGGGGGCTTTCAAGAGACCCAGTACTTC. Its protein is CASSISGGGFQETQYF.

The rearrangement joins TRBV2 to TRBJ1-1, with 11 bases lining up with TRBD1. Trimming cost V 5 bases and J 11 bases; bases outside gene matches: 7. The V gene's germline CDR1 is SNHLY and CDR2 FYNNEI. This CDR3 spans 13 amino acids. CDR3 amino acids: CASSLIRDRGAFF. CDR3 nucleotide sequence: TGTGCCAGCAGTCTCATCCGGGACAGGGGGGCTTTCTTT.

This sequence joins TRBV5-4 and TRBJ2-3; TRBD2 might be the D (5 bases). CDR3 size: 14 residues. CDR1 and CDR2 (germline): SGHNT, YYREEE (reference sequence). Trimming left V 2 bases short and J 4 bases short, with 11 bases between. CDR3 bases: TGTGCCAGCAGCTTTAGGGAGTCAGCAGATACGCAGTATTTT. Its translation is CASSFRESADTQYF.